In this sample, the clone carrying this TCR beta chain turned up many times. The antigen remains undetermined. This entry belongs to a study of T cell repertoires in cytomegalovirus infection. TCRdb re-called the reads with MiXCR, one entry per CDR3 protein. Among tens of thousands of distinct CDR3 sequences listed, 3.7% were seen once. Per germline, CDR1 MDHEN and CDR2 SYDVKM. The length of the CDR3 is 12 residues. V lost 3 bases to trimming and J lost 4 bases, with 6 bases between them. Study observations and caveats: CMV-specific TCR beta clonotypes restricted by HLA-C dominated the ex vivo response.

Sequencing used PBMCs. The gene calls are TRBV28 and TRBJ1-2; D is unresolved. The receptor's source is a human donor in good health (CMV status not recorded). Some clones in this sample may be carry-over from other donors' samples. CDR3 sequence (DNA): TGTGCCAGCAGTTTTGCCAGCTATGGCTACACCTTC. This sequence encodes CASSFASYGYTF.